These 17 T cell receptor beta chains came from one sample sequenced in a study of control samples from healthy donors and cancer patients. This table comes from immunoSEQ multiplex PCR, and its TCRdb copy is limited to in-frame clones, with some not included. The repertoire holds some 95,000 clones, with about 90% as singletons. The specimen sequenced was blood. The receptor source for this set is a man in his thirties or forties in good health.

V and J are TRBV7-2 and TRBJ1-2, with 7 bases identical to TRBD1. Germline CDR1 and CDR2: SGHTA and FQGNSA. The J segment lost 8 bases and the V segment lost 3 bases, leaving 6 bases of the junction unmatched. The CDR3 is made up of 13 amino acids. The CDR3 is CASSFGDRKGYTF. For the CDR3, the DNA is TGTGCCAGCAGCTTTGGGGACAGAAAAGGCTACACCTTC.

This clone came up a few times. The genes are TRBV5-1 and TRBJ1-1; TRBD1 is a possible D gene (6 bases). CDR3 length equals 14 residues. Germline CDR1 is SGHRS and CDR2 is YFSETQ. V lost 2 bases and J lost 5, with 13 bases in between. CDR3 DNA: TGCGCCAGCAGCTTCGGGGGGCAGGGGACTGAAGCTTTCTTT. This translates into CASSFGGQGTEAFF. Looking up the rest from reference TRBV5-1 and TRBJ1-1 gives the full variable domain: KAGVTQTPRYLIKTRGQQVTLSCSPISGHRSVSWYQQTPGQGLQFLFEYFSETQRNKGNFPGRFSGRQFSNSRSEMNVSTLELGDSALYLCASSFGGQGTEAFFGQGTRLTVV.

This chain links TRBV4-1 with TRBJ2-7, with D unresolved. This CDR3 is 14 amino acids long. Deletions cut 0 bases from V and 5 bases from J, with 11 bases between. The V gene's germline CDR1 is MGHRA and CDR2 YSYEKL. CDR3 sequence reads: CASSQDRRDNEQYF. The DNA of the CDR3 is TGCGCCAGCAGCCAAGACCGCCGTGACAACGAGCAGTACTTC.

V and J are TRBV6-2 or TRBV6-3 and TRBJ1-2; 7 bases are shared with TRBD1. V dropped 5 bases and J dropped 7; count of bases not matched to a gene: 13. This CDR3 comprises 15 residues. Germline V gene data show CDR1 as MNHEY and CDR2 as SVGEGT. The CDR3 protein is CASSARNTGAGGYTF. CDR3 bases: TGTGCCAGCAGTGCCCGAAATACAGGGGCTGGTGGCTACACCTTC.

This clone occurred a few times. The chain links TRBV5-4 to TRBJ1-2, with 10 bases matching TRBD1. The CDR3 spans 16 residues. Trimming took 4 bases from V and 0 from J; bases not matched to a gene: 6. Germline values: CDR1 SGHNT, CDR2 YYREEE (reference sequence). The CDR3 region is CASSQWGTGANYGYTF. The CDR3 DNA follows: TGTGCCAGCAGCCAGTGGGGGACAGGGGCTAACTATGGCTACACCTTC.

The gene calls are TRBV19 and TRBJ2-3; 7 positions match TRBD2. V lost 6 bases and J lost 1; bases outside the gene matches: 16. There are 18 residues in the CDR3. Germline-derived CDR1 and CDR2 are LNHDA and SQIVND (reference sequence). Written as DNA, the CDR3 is TGTGCCAGTAGGCCCCCAGCGGGAAGGAGCCCGGGCACAGATACGCAGTATTTT. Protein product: CASRPPAGRSPGTDTQYF.

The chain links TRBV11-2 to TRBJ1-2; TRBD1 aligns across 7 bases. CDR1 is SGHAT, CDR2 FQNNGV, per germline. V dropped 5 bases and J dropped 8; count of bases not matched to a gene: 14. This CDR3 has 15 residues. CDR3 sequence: CASSPNTIQGSGYTF. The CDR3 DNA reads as TGTGCCAGCAGCCCTAACACTATACAGGGGTCCGGCTACACCTTC.

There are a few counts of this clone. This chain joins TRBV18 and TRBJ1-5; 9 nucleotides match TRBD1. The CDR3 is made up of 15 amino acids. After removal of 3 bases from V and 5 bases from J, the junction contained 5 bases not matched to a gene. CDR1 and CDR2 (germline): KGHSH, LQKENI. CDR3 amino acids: CASSPGTGFHQPQHF. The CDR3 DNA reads TGTGCCAGCTCACCCGGGACAGGGTTTCATCAGCCCCAGCATTTT.

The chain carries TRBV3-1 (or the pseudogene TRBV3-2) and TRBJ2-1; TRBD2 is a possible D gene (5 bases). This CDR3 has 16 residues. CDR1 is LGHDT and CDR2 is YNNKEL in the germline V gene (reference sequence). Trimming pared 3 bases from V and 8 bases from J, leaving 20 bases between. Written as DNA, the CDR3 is TGTGCCAGCAGCCAGGCCGACCGGCGGGCCGAGGATGAGCAGTTCTTC. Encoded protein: CASSQADRRAEDEQFF.

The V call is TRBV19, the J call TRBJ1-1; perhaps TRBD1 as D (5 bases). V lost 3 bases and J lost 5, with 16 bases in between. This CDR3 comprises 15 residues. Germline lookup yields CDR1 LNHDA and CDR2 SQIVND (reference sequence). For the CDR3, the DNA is TGTGCCAGTAGTATGGGGCTGGGTGGGCGAACTGAAGCTTTCTTT. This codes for CASSMGLGGRTEAFF.

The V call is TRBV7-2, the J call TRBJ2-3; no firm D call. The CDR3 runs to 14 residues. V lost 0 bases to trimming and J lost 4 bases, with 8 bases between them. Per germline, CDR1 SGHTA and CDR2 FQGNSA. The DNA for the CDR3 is TGTGCCAGCAGCTTAGCGGGCCTAGCAGATACGCAGTATTTT. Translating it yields CASSLAGLADTQYF.

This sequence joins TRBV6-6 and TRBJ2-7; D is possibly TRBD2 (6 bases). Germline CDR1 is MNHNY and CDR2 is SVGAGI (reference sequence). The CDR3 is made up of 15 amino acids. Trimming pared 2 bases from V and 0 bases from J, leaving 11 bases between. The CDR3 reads CASSYTQGGSYEQYF. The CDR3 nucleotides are TGTGCCAGCAGTTACACCCAGGGAGGCTCCTACGAGCAGTACTTC.

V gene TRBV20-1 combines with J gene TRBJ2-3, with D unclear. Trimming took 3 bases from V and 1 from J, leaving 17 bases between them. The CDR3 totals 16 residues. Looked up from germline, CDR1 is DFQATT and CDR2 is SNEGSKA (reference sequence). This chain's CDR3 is CSASAPLGSGTDTQYF. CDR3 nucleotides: TGCAGTGCTAGTGCTCCGTTGGGCTCGGGCACAGATACGCAGTATTTT.

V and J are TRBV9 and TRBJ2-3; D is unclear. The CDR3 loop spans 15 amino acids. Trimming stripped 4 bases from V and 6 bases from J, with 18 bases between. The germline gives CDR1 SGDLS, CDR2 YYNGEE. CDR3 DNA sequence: TGTGCCAGCAGCCCCACCTTTACGATCGCGGATACGCAGTATTTT. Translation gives CASSPTFTIADTQYF.

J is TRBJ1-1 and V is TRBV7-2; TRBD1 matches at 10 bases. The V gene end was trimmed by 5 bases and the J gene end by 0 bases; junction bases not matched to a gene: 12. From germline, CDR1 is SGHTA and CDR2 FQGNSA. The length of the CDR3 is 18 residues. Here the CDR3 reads CASSHDRDRGTVNTEAFF. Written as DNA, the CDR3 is TGTGCCAGCAGCCATGACCGGGACAGGGGAACAGTGAACACTGAAGCTTTCTTT.

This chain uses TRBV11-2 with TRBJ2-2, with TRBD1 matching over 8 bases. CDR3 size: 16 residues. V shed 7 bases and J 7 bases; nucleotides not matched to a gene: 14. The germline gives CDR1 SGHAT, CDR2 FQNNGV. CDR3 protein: CASTRPGGGNDGELFF. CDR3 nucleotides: TGTGCCAGCACCCGTCCAGGGGGCGGTAATGACGGGGAGCTGTTTTTT.

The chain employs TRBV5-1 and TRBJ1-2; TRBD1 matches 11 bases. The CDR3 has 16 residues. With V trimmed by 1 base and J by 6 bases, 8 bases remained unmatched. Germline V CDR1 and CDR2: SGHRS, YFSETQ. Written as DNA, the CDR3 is TGCGCCAGCAGCTTGTCTTGGACAGGGGGCGAGGATGGCTACACCTTC. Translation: CASSLSWTGGEDGYTF.